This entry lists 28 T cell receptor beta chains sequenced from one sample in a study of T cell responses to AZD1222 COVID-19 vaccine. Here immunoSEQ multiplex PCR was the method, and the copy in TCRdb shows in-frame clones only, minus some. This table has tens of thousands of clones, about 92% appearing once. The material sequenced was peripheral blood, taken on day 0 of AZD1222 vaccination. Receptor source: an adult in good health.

Written as DNA, the CDR3 is TGTGCCACCCAAAGCGACAGGGACACTGAAGCTTTCTTT. It codes for CATQSDRDTEAFF. The chain carries TRBV11-2 and TRBJ1-1; 7 nucleotides match TRBD1. CDR3 size: 13 residues. Unmatched junction bases numbered 8, after V lost 10 bases and J lost 3 bases. Germline CDR1 and CDR2: SGHAT and FQNNGV.

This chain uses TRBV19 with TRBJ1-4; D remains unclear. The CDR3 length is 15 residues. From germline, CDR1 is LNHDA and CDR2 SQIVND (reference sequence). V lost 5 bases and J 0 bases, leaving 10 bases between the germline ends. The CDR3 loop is CASSSDGATNEKLFF. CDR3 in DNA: TGTGCCAGTAGTTCAGACGGAGCAACTAATGAAAAACTGTTTTTT.

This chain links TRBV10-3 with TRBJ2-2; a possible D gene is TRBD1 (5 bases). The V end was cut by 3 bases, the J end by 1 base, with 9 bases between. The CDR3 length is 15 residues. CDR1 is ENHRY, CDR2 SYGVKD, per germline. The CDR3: CAISEDSQNTGELFF. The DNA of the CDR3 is TGTGCCATCAGTGAAGACAGCCAGAACACCGGGGAGCTGTTTTTT.

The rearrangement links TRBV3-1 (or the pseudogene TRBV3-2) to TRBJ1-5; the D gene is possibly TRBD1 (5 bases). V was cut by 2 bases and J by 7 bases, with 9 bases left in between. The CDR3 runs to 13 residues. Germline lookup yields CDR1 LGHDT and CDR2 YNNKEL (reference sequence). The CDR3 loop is CASSQMRDQPQHF. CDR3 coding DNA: TGTGCCAGCAGCCAAATGAGGGACCAGCCCCAGCATTTT.

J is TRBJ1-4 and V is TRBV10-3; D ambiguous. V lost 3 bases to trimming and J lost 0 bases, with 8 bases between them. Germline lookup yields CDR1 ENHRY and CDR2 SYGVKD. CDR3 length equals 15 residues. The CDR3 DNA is TGTGCCATCAGTGACACGATAGCAACTAATGAAAAACTGTTTTTT. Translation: CAISDTIATNEKLFF.

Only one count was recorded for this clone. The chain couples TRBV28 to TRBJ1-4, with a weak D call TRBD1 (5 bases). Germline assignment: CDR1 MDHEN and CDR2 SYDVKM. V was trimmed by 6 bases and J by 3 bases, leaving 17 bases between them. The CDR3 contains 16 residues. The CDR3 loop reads CASRSSLTASNEKLFF. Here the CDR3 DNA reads TGTGCCAGCAGATCCTCCTTGACAGCGTCTAATGAAAAACTGTTTTTT.

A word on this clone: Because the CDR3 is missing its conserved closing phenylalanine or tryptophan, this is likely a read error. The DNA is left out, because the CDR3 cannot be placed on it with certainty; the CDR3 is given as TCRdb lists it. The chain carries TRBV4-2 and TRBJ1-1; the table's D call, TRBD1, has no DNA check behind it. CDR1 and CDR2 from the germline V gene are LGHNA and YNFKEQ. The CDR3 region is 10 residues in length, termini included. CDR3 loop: CASSNDQTLK.

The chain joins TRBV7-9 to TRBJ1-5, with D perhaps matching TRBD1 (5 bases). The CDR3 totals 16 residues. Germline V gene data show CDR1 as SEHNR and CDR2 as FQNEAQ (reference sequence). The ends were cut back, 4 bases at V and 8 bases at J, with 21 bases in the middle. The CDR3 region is CASSSGTPAQEKPQHF. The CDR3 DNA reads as TGTGCCAGCAGCTCTGGGACCCCGGCCCAAGAAAAGCCCCAGCATTTT.

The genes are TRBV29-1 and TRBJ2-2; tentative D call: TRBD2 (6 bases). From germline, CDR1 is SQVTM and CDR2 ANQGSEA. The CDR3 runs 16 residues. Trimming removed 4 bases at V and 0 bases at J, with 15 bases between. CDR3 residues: CSVVSRRGANTGELFF. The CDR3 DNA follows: TGCAGCGTTGTTTCTAGGAGGGGCGCGAACACCGGGGAGCTGTTTTTT.

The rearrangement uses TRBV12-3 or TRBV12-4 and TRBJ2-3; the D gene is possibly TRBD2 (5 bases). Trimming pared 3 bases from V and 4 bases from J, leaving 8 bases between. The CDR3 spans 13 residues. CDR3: CASSFSVADTQYF. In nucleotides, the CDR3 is TGTGCCAGCAGTTTTAGCGTTGCAGATACGCAGTATTTT.

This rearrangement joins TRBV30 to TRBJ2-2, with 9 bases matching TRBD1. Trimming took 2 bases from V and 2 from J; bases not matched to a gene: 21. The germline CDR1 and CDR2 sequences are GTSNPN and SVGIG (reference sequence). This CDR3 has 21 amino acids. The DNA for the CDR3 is TGTGCCTGGAGTCGATGGTCCAGTACAGGGGGCGCATCGATCAACACCGGGGAGCTGTTTTTT. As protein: CAWSRWSSTGGASINTGELFF. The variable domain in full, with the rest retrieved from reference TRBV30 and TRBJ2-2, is SQTIHQWPATLVQPVGSPLSLECTVEGTSNPNLYWYRQAAGRGLQLLFYSVGIGQISSEVPQNLSASRPQDRQFILSSKKLLLSDSGFYLCAWSRWSSTGGASINTGELFFGEGSRLTVL.

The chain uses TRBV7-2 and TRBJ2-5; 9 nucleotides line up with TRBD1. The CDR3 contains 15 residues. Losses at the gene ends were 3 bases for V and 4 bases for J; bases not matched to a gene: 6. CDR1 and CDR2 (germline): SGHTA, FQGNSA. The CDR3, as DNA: TGTGCCAGCAGCTTGGGACAGGGTGGCTCAGAGACCCAGTACTTC. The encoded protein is CASSLGQGGSETQYF.

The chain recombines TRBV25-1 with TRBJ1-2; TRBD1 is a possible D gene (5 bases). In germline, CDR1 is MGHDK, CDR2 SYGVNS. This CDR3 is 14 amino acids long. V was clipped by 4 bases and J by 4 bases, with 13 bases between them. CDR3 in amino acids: CASSGGRDLYGYTF. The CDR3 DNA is TGTGCCAGCAGTGGGGGGAGGGACCTCTATGGCTACACCTTC.

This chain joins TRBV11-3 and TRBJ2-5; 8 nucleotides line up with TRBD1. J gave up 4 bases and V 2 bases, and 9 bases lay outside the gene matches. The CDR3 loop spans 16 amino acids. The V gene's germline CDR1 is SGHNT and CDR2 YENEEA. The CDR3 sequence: CASSLTIPGGAETQYF. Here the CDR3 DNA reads TGTGCCAGCAGCTTAACCATCCCAGGGGGCGCAGAGACCCAGTACTTC.

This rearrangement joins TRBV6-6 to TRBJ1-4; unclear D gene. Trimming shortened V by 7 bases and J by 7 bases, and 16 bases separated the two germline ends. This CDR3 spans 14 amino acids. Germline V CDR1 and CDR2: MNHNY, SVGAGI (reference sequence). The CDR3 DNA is TGTGCCAGCAAGAACCGGGGTGCGGGTGAAAAACTGTTTTTT. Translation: CASKNRGAGEKLFF.

The CDR3 DNA follows: TGTGCCAGCAGCTTAGGAGACAACACCGGGGAGCTGTTTTTT. It codes for CASSLGDNTGELFF. The V call is TRBV11-3, the J call TRBJ2-2; no firm D call. CDR1 and CDR2 (germline): SGHNT, YENEEA. The V gene lost 1 base and the J gene lost 2 bases, with 5 bases spanning the gap. The CDR3 runs 14 residues.

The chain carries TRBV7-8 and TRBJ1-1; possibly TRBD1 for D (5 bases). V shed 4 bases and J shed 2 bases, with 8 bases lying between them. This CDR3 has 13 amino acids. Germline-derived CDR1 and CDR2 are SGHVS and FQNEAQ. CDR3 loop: CASSSGTNTEAFF. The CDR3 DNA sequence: TGTGCCAGCAGCTCCGGGACCAACACTGAAGCTTTCTTT.

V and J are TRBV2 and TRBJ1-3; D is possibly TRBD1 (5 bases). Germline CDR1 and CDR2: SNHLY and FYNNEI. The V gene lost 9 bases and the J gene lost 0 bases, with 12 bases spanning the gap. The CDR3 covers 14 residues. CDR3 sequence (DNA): TGTGCCAGTGACCGGGGGTCCTCTGGAAACACCATATATTTT. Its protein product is CASDRGSSGNTIYF.

CDR3 sequence: CASSPSQLEGYTF. The CDR3 DNA follows: TGTGCCAGCTCACCAAGTCAGCTGGAGGGCTACACCTTC. The J gene is TRBJ1-2, the V gene TRBV18; D gene unclear. CDR3 length equals 13 residues. The germline V and J ends were trimmed by 2 bases and 8 bases, with 12 bases remaining between them. CDR1 is KGHSH and CDR2 is LQKENI in the germline V gene.

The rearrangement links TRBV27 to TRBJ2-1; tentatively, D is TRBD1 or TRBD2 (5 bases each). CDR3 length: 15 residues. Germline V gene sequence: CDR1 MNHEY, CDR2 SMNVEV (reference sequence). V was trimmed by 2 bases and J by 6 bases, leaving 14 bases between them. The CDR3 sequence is CASSLGSVGPNEQFF. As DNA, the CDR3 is TGTGCCAGCAGTTTAGGGAGTGTGGGACCCAATGAGCAGTTCTTC.

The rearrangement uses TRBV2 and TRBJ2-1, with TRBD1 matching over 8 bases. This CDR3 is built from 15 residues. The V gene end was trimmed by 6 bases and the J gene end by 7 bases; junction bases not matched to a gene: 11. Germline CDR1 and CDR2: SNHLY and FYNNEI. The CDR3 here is CASRATTGDGNEQFF. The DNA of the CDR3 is TGTGCCAGCAGGGCTACGACAGGGGATGGGAATGAGCAGTTCTTC.

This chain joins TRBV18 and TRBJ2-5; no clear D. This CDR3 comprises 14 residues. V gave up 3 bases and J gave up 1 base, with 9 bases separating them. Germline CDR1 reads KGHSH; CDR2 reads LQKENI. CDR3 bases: TGTGCCAGCTCACCCCCTAGTTTCCAAGAGACCCAGTACTTC. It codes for CASSPPSFQETQYF.

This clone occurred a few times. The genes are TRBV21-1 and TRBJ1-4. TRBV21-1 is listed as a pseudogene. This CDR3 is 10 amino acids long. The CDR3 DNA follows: TGTGCCATCGAAGGAGTCGGACTGTTTTTT. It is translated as CAIEGVGLFF.

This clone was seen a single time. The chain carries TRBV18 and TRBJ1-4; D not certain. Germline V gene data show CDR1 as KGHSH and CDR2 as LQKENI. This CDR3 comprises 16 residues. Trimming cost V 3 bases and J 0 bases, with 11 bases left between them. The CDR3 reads CASSPSRAATNEKLFF. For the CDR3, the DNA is TGTGCCAGCTCACCCTCAAGGGCGGCAACTAATGAAAAACTGTTTTTT.

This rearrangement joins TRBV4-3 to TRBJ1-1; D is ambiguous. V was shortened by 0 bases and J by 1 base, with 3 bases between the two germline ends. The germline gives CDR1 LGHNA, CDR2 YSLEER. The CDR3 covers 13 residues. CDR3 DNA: TGCGCCAGCAGCCAAGACAGGAACACTGAAGCTTTCTTT. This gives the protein CASSQDRNTEAFF.

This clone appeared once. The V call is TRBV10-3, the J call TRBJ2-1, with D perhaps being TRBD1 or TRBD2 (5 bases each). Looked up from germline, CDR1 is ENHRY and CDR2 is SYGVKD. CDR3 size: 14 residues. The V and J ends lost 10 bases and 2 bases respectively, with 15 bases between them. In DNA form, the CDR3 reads TGTGCCACCCGCTTGGGGACGACCTACAATGAGCAGTTCTTC. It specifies CATRLGTTYNEQFF.

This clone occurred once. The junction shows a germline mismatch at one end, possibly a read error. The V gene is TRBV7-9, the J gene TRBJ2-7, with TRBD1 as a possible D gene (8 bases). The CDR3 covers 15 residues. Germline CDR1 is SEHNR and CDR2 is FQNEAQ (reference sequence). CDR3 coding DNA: TGTGCCAGCAGCCGGATGACCGGACAGGGAGGGGTTCAAGACTTC. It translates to CASSRMTGQGGVQDF.

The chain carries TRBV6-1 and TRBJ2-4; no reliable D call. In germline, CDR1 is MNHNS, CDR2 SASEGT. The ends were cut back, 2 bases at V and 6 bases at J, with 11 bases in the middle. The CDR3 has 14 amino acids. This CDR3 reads CASSEIGLRNIQYF. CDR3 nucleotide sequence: TGTGCCAGCAGTGAAATTGGGCTTAGAAACATTCAGTACTTC.